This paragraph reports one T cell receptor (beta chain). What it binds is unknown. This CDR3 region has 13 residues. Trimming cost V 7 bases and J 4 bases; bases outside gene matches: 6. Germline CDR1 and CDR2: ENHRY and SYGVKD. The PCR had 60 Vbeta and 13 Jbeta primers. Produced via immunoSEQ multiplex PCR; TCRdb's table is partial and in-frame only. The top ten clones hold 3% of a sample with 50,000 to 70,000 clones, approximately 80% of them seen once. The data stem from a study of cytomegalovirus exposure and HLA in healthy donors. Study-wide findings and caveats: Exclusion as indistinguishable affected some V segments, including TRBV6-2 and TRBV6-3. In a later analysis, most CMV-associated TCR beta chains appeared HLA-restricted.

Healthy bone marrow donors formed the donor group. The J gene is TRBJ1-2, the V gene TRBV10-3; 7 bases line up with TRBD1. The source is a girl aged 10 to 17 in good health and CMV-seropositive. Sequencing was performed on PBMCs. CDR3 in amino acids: CAITPGQSYGYTF. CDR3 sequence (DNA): TGTGCCATCACCCCGGGACAGAGCTATGGCTACACCTTC.